The 21 T cell receptor beta chains presented below share a single source sample, sequenced in a study of cytomegalovirus exposure and HLA in healthy donors. Primers for the PCR totalled 60 Vbeta and 13 Jbeta. The method was immunoSEQ multiplex PCR; TCRdb's version includes in-frame clones alone and lacks a portion of them. The data show around 150,000 clones, almost 85% seen once. Sequencing used PBMCs. The origin of the receptors is a young man in good health and CMV-seropositive.

The V gene is TRBV28, the J gene TRBJ2-5, with 8 bases that match TRBD1. Germline V CDR1 and CDR2: MDHEN, SYDVKM. The J segment lost 5 bases and the V segment lost 6 bases, leaving 8 bases of the junction unmatched. This CDR3 comprises 14 residues. CDR3 sequence: CASSRTGSKETQYF. DNA of the CDR3: TGTGCCAGCAGCCGGACAGGGTCGAAGGAGACCCAGTACTTC.

In this sample, this clone turned up once. The chain recombines TRBV7-3 with TRBJ2-3, with 9 bases aligning to TRBD1. This CDR3 has 15 residues. Germline-derived CDR1 and CDR2 are SGHTA and FQGTGA. The V segment lost 6 bases and the J segment 4 bases; nucleotides outside the gene matches: 8. The DNA of the CDR3 is TGTGCCAGCAGTATGGGACAGGGTTTGTCAGATACGCAGTATTTT. It codes for CASSMGQGLSDTQYF.

V is TRBV28 and J is TRBJ2-2; D remains unclear. Germline CDR1 MDHEN, CDR2 SYDVKM. V was trimmed by 3 bases and J by 1 base, leaving 3 bases between them. This CDR3 has 13 amino acids. The CDR3 reads CASSFQNTGELFF. CDR3 DNA: TGTGCCAGCAGTTTCCAGAACACCGGGGAGCTGTTTTTT.

This clone has a handful of counts. This chain links TRBV2 with TRBJ1-2; D perhaps matches TRBD1 (6 bases). Trimming removed 6 bases at V and 3 bases at J, with 17 bases between. This CDR3 is 15 amino acids long. CDR1 is SNHLY, CDR2 FYNNEI, per germline. CDR3 region: CASRHHREQDYGYTF. CDR3 nucleotide sequence: TGTGCCAGCAGACACCACAGGGAACAAGACTATGGCTACACCTTC.

The chain uses TRBV12-2 and TRBJ2-5; the table's D gene call, TRBD2, was not cross checked with the DNA. TRBV12-2 is recorded as a pseudogene. This CDR3 is built from 15 residues. The CDR3 DNA sequence: TGTGCAAGTCGCCGAGAGAGAGGGGAGGGAGAGACCCAGTACTTC. As protein: CASRRERGEGETQYF.

The chain is built from TRBV5-4 and TRBJ2-6, with 9 positions matching TRBD2. Germline CDR1 and CDR2: SGHNT and YYREEE (reference sequence). The CDR3 spans 19 residues. V gave up 0 bases and J gave up 4 bases; unmatched junction bases: 11. Here the CDR3 reads CASSLALAGQLAGANVLTF. The CDR3 DNA reads TGTGCCAGCAGCTTGGCCCTAGCGGGGCAACTCGCCGGGGCCAACGTCCTGACTTTC.

In this sample, this clone turned up once. The J gene is TRBJ2-2, the V gene TRBV9, with D uncertain. V was cut by 4 bases and J by 2 bases, with 3 bases left in between. CDR1 is SGDLS and CDR2 is YYNGEE in the germline V gene. This CDR3 is 12 amino acids long. CDR3 nucleotides: TGTGCCAGCAGCCCAAACACCGGGGAGCTGTTTTTT. The encoded protein is CASSPNTGELFF.

This clone was seen only once. The gene calls are TRBV9 and TRBJ2-1; 11 bases align to TRBD2. This CDR3 is 14 amino acids long. The ends lost 0 bases at V and 9 bases at J; junction bases unmatched: 2. Germline V lookup: CDR1 SGDLS, CDR2 YYNGEE. DNA of the CDR3: TGTGCCAGCAGCGTAGTAGCGGGAGGGGGTGAGCAGTTCTTC. As protein: CASSVVAGGGEQFF.

V gene TRBV6-1 combines with J gene TRBJ2-7, with 10 positions matching TRBD1. CDR1 is MNHNS and CDR2 is SASEGT in the germline V gene. With 6 bases clipped from V and 5 bases from J, the junction kept 7 bases outside the gene matches. This CDR3 comprises 14 residues. The DNA for the CDR3 is TGTGCCAGCAGCGATGGACAGGGGGTCCACGAGCAGTACTTC. Protein product: CASSDGQGVHEQYF.

This clone was seen once. The V gene is TRBV29-1, the J gene TRBJ2-5; 7 bases line up with TRBD2. The DNA end is more similar to TRBJ2-7, so the J call may be wrong. This CDR3 is built from 13 residues. CDR1 is SQVTM, CDR2 ANQGSEA, per germline. The CDR3 DNA reads as TGCAGCGTTTCCGGGACTACGGACTACGAGCAGTACTTC. Protein product: CSVSGTTDYEQYF.

This clone was found once. The rearrangement links TRBV13 to TRBJ2-1, with D uncertain. This CDR3 is built from 11 residues. The V gene lost 4 bases and the J gene lost 4 bases, with 2 bases spanning the gap. Germline values: CDR1 PRHDT, CDR2 FYEKMQ (reference sequence). CDR3 sequence (DNA): TGTGCCAGCAGCTCGTACAATGAGCAGTTCTTC. Protein sequence: CASSSYNEQFF.

This clone occurred once. This chain links TRBV9 with TRBJ2-2; maybe TRBD1 (5 bases). From germline, CDR1 is SGDLS and CDR2 YYNGEE. The CDR3 covers 16 residues. Trimming removed 0 bases from V and 0 bases from J, with 9 bases in between. CDR3: CASSVEQGANTGELFF. The CDR3 DNA is TGTGCCAGCAGCGTAGAGCAGGGCGCGAACACCGGGGAGCTGTTTTTT.

The rearrangement uses TRBV7-6 and TRBJ2-2, with D possibly TRBD1 on 6 matching bases. V shed 0 bases and J shed 2 bases, with 13 bases lying between them. The CDR3 contains 17 residues. Per germline, CDR1 SGHVS and CDR2 FNYEAQ. CDR3 sequence reads: CASSLAADSHNTGELFF. In DNA form, the CDR3 reads TGTGCCAGCAGCTTAGCCGCGGACAGCCACAACACCGGGGAGCTGTTTTTT.

This chain connects TRBV28 to TRBJ1-5, with a tentative D call TRBD1 (5 bases). This CDR3 is 15 amino acids long. Germline loops: CDR1 MDHEN, CDR2 SYDVKM. V shed 6 bases and J shed 0 bases, with 12 bases lying between them. DNA for the CDR3: TGTGCCAGCAGCGTTGGGGGGGTTAGCAATCAGCCCCAGCATTTT. Its translation: CASSVGGVSNQPQHF.

CDR3 in amino acids: CASSPNSDTQYF. The CDR3 DNA sequence: TGTGCCAGCAGCCCAAACAGCGATACGCAGTATTTT. This chain connects TRBV7-3 to TRBJ2-3; unclear D gene. The CDR3 spans 12 residues. Germline CDR1 is SGHTA and CDR2 is FQGTGA. Trimming removed 5 bases from V and 6 bases from J, with 9 bases in between.

The rearrangement links TRBV11-2 to TRBJ2-7; TRBD2 agrees at 7 bases. CDR1 SGHAT and CDR2 FQNNGV come from the germline V gene. CDR3 size: 13 residues. J gave up 2 bases and V 3 bases, and 1 base lay outside the gene matches. CDR3 region: CASSFGGAYEQYF. The CDR3 nucleotides read TGTGCCAGCAGCTTTGGGGGGGCCTACGAGCAGTACTTC.

About this clone: Other DNA sequences in the sample encode the same CDR3. The V gene is TRBV2, the J gene TRBJ2-7, with a tentative D call TRBD1 (6 bases). The V and J ends lost 5 bases and 3 bases respectively, with 8 bases between them. Germline CDR1 and CDR2: SNHLY and FYNNEI. The CDR3 runs 12 residues. The CDR3 nucleotides are TGTGCCAGCAGTACAGGGTTCTACGAGCAGTACTTC. Its translation is CASSTGFYEQYF.

This chain connects TRBV27 to TRBJ1-1, with 11 bases that match TRBD1. Germline V CDR1 and CDR2: MNHEY, SMNVEV (reference sequence). The CDR3 is 15 amino acids. Trimming took 4 bases from V and 8 from J; bases not matched to a gene: 9. CDR3 sequence (DNA): TGTGCCAGCAGTTCCTCCGGGACAGGGGGTTTAGAAGCTTTCTTT. This translates into CASSSSGTGGLEAFF.

In nucleotides, the CDR3 is TGCGCCAGCAATACCGGGTCTAACACCGGGGAGCTGTTTTTT. It codes for CASNTGSNTGELFF. V and J are TRBV10-2 and TRBJ2-2; D remains ambiguous. The germline V gene encodes CDR1 WSHSY and CDR2 SAAADI. There are 14 residues in the CDR3. V was trimmed by 7 bases and J by 2 bases, leaving 11 bases between them.

The V call is TRBV18, the J call TRBJ1-4, with D possibly being TRBD1 (5 bases). The V gene's germline CDR1 is KGHSH and CDR2 LQKENI. The length of the CDR3 is 13 residues. The germline V and J ends were trimmed by 6 bases and 8 bases, with 13 bases remaining between them. CDR3 amino acids: CASSAGIGEKLFF. The CDR3 DNA follows: TGTGCCAGCTCGGCAGGGATAGGCGAAAAACTGTTTTTT.

The chain combines TRBV27 with TRBJ2-1; 9 bases map to TRBD2. The trim removed 6 bases at V and 2 bases at J, leaving 8 bases unmatched. Germline assignment: CDR1 MNHEY and CDR2 SMNVEV (reference sequence). CDR3 length equals 16 residues. DNA of the CDR3: TGTGCCAGCAGCCCTCTTTCTAGCGGGGCCTACAATGAGCAGTTCTTC. This gives the protein CASSPLSSGAYNEQFF.